The rows below give T cell receptor beta chains drawn from one sample of a study of blood T cell repertoires in COVID-19. Repertoires were generated with immunoSEQ multiplex PCR, while TCRdb's copy carries only in-frame clones and drops some. The sample has approximately 250,000 clones; around 86% are singletons. The specimen sequenced was peripheral blood. Receptor source: a woman aged 55-75 years with COVID-19, enrolled during active disease. Each CDR3 is given with its conserved first and last residue. Each record gives: D gene, clone size, J gene, V gene, CDR3 protein, CDR3 DNA. D genes are given only for firm matches. Some rows mark clone size as missing; the rest say once, few, many or name a class of expanded clone.

-,once,TRBJ1-1,TRBV5-4,CASSWGGGRGSNTEAFF,TGTGCCAGCAGCTGGGGCGGGGGCAGGGGATCGAACACTGAAGCTTTCTTT
-,-,TRBJ2-4,TRBV28,CASRPNGIFAQYF,TGTGCCAGCAGGCCGAACGGGATTTTCGCCCAGTACTTC
-,-,TRBJ1-1,TRBV5-1,CASSRQGLNTEAFF,TGCGCCAGCAGCAGGCAGGGGCTAAACACTGAAGCTTTCTTT
-,-,TRBJ1-5,TRBV27,CASSFGGLRGQPQHF,TGTGCCAGCAGTTTCGGGGGGCTCAGGGGTCAGCCCCAGCATTTT
-,-,TRBJ2-5,TRBV9,CASSAHRLRATEETQYF,TGTGCCAGCAGCGCCCATAGATTGAGGGCCACAGAAGAGACCCAGTACTTC
-,-,TRBJ1-1,TRBV13,CASSFRGANTEAFF,TGTGCCAGCAGCTTTCGGGGGGCGAACACTGAAGCTTTCTTT
-,-,TRBJ2-2,TRBV7-2,CASSLVSGKYTGELFF,TGTGCCAGCAGCTTAGTATCAGGGAAATACACCGGGGAGCTGTTTTTT
-,-,TRBJ2-3,TRBV5-1,CASSLEGRITDTQYF,TGCGCCAGCAGCTTGGAGGGGCGGATCACAGATACGCAGTATTTT
TRBD2,-,TRBJ2-5,TRBV7-3,CASSLIGTSGEETQYF,TGTGCCAGCAGCTTAATCGGGACTAGCGGGGAAGAGACCCAGTACTTC
-,-,TRBJ2-1,TRBV9,CASSAGGSPIYNEQFF,TGTGCCAGCAGCGCGGGGGGCTCTCCGATCTACAATGAGCAGTTCTTC
TRBD1,-,TRBJ1-2,TRBV7-8,CASSLAQTGVGYGYTF,TGTGCCAGCAGCTTAGCCCAGACAGGGGTGGGCTATGGCTACACCTTC
TRBD1,-,TRBJ1-2,TRBV12-3/TRBV12-4,CASSSRGHYGYTF,TGTGCCAGCAGTTCCAGGGGGCACTATGGCTACACCTTC
-,-,TRBJ1-5,TRBV11-2,CASSQYSNQPQHF,TGTGCCAGCAGCCAGTATAGCAATCAGCCCCAGCATTTT
TRBD2,-,TRBJ2-7,TRBV5-1,CASSLGTSGGSYEQYF,TGCGCCAGCAGCTTGGGAACTAGCGGGGGCTCCTACGAGCAGTACTTC
TRBD1,-,TRBJ2-1,TRBV11-1,CASSLGQGRFNEQFF,TGTGCCAGCAGCTTAGGACAGGGGAGGTTCAATGAGCAGTTCTTC
TRBD1,-,TRBJ1-5,TRBV19,CASSIRTGEGNQPQHF,TGTGCCAGTAGTATAAGGACAGGGGAGGGCAATCAGCCCCAGCATTTT
TRBD2,-,TRBJ2-3,TRBV11-3,CASSLVGRSTDTQYF,TGTGCCAGCAGCTTAGTCGGGAGGTCCACAGATACGCAGTATTTT
TRBD1,few,TRBJ2-5,TRBV6-5,CASRRQGPGGGQYF,TGTGCCAGCAGAAGACAGGGGCCGGGTGGGGGCCAGTACTTC
TRBD2,-,TRBJ2-2,TRBV7-3,CASSLRLATGELFF,TGTGCCAGCAGCTTAAGACTAGCCACCGGGGAGCTGTTTTTT
TRBD1,-,TRBJ2-7,TRBV7-2,CASSLRQGAYEQYF,TGTGCCAGCAGCTTAAGACAGGGGGCCTACGAGCAGTACTTC
TRBD2,-,TRBJ2-1,TRBV11-3,CASSLDSPRLAGGLAEQFF,TGTGCCAGCAGCTTAGATTCCCCCCGACTAGCGGGAGGACTCGCTGAGCAGTTCTTC
-,-,TRBJ2-2,TRBV5-4,CASSLVQAGELFF,TGTGCCAGCAGCTTGGTTCAGGCCGGGGAGCTGTTTTTT
TRBD2,-,TRBJ2-7,TRBV27,CASSLLGLADYEQYF,TGTGCCAGCAGTTTATTAGGCCTAGCGGACTACGAGCAGTACTTC
TRBD1,many,TRBJ1-2,TRBV13,CASSLTAGTGKYGYTF,TGTGCCAGCAGCTTAACCGCCGGGACAGGAAAGTATGGCTACACCTTC
TRBD2,-,TRBJ2-5,TRBV15,CATSSLREVETQYF,TGTGCCACCAGCAGTTTGCGGGAGGTAGAGACCCAGTACTTC
TRBD1,once,TRBJ1-5,TRBV4-1,CASSQEGPQGFSNQPQHF,TGCGCCAGCAGCCAAGAAGGACCACAGGGGTTTAGCAATCAGCCCCAGCATTTT
TRBD1,-,TRBJ1-1,TRBV11-2,CASSARQGGSTEAFF,TGTGCCAGCAGCGCAAGACAGGGGGGAAGCACTGAAGCTTTCTTT
-,-,TRBJ1-4,TRBV2,CASSEVREKLFF,TGTGCCAGCAGTGAAGTTCGGGAAAAACTGTTTTTT
-,-,TRBJ1-1,TRBV29-1,CSGTLGAEAFF,TGCAGCGGAACCCTAGGCGCTGAAGCTTTCTTT
TRBD1,-,TRBJ1-3,TRBV5-6,CASSPPGQGTHHSRNTIYF,TGTGCCAGCAGCCCACCGGGACAGGGGACCCACCACTCCCGAAACACCATATATTTT
-,-,TRBJ1-2,TRBV4-1,CASSQDQANNYGYTF,TGCGCCAGCAGCCAAGATCAGGCGAACAACTATGGCTACACCTTC
-,-,TRBJ2-3,TRBV7-3,CASSLGGHSTDTQYF,TGTGCCAGCAGCCTGGGGGGGCACTCCACAGATACGCAGTATTTT
-,-,TRBJ2-1,TRBV19,CASSIWGQYNEQFF,TGTGCCAGTAGTATATGGGGACAATACAATGAGCAGTTCTTC
-,few,TRBJ1-6,TRBV5-4,CASSLGARSSPLHF,TGTGCCAGCAGTTTGGGGGCACGCAGTTCACCCCTCCACTTT
TRBD1,few,TRBJ1-5,TRBV27,CASSAGTVSQPQHF,TGTGCCAGCAGTGCCGGGACAGTCAGTCAGCCCCAGCATTTT
-,-,TRBJ2-2,TRBV30,CAWGRLAVGELFF,TGTGCCTGGGGCAGATTGGCGGTCGGGGAGCTGTTTTTT
-,-,TRBJ2-7,TRBV6-2/TRBV6-3,CASSRTGAYEQYF,TGTGCCAGCAGCCGGACGGGGGCCTACGAGCAGTACTTC
-,-,TRBJ2-7,TRBV9,CASSEGGSAYEQYF,TGTGCCAGCAGCGAGGGCGGGTCCGCCTACGAGCAGTACTTC
-,-,TRBJ2-1,TRBV5-1,CASSFLGDEQFF,TGCGCCAGCAGCTTCTTGGGCGATGAGCAGTTCTTC
TRBD1,-,TRBJ1-2,TRBV6-1,CASSEEGASYGYTF,TGTGCCAGCAGTGAAGAGGGGGCAAGCTATGGCTACACCTTC
-,-,TRBJ2-3,TRBV7-6,CASSSMGPRGDTQYF,TGTGCCAGCAGCTCGATGGGGCCGCGGGGAGATACGCAGTATTTT
-,-,TRBJ2-5,TRBV7-9,CASSLAGREANQETQYF,TGTGCCAGCAGCTTAGCGGGTAGAGAGGCCAACCAAGAGACCCAGTACTTC
TRBD2,few,TRBJ2-7,TRBV5-4,CASSREGAYYEQYF,TGTGCCAGCAGCCGGGAGGGCGCTTATTACGAGCAGTACTTC
-,-,TRBJ2-5,TRBV11-2,CASSPGVKVRGQETQYF,TGTGCCAGCAGCCCAGGGGTCAAGGTCCGCGGCCAAGAGACCCAGTACTTC
TRBD1,-,TRBJ1-4,TRBV28,CASRRTGGNEKLFF,TGTGCCAGCAGAAGGACAGGGGGAAATGAAAAACTGTTTTTT
TRBD1,-,TRBJ2-4,TRBV7-9,CASSLGRGNIQYF,TGTGCCAGCAGCTTAGGCAGGGGGAACATTCAGTACTTC